The 23 T cell receptor beta chains below come from one sample, sequenced in a study of CXCR3-negative and CXCR3-positive naive CD8 T cells. Through 5' RACE with UMI labels, the TRB cDNA libraries were prepared. TCRdb re-called the 5' RACE reads and catalogs CDR3 proteins one per entry, DNA excluded. Here the sample table reports 90,000 to 95,000 distinct CDR3 sequences. The sequencing input was naive CXCR3- CD8+ T cells from blood. The subset: CD45RO-CCR7+CD27+CD95- naive CD8+ T cells lacking CXCR3 (TNR3-). The receptors here all came from a human donor in good health. Some clones in this sample may be carry-over from other donors' samples.

This chain links TRBV5-1 with TRBJ2-1; checking the TCRdb D call of TRBD1 is not possible without DNA. Germline V gene lookup returns CDR1 SGHRS and CDR2 YFSETQ. This CDR3 is built from 15 residues. CDR3 residues: CASSLGERSYNEQFF.

The chain employs TRBV6-4 and TRBJ2-3; absent DNA, TCRdb's TRBD1 call cannot be checked. CDR3 length: 17 residues. Per the germline V gene, CDR1 is MRHNA and CDR2 is SNTAGT. CDR3 in amino acids: CASSDSARWGDTDTQYF.

This rearrangement joins TRBV5-6 to TRBJ2-2. Germline CDR1 is SGHDT and CDR2 is YYEEEE. This CDR3 spans 11 amino acids. The CDR3 spells CASSLSGELFF.

The CDR3 is CASSLNLEGLDFQTSGSPYEQYF. This chain joins TRBV11-2 and TRBJ2-7; TCRdb indicates TRBD2, and absent DNA this call remains unverified. The CDR3 has 23 amino acids. From germline, CDR1 is SGHAT and CDR2 FQNNGV.

The chain couples TRBV7-8 to TRBJ2-7. The CDR3 runs 14 residues. The germline V gene has CDR1 SGHVS and CDR2 FQNEAQ. CDR3 region: CASSLAGDIYEQYF.

This rearrangement joins TRBV28 to TRBJ2-7; absent DNA, TCRdb's TRBD1 call cannot be checked. Germline V gene sequence: CDR1 MDHEN, CDR2 SYDVKM. The CDR3 sequence is 17 residues long. The CDR3 region is CASSLGLQGVDSYEQYF.

The J gene is TRBJ2-7, the V gene TRBV5-1; TCRdb names TRBD2, which stays unverified in the absence of DNA. The CDR3 length is 15 residues. CDR1 SGHRS and CDR2 YFSETQ come from the germline V gene. CDR3 in amino acids: CASSFTSGSSREQYF.

This sequence joins TRBV7-9 and TRBJ2-3; the TRBD1 assignment by TCRdb is unverifiable without DNA. Per the germline V gene, CDR1 is SEHNR and CDR2 is FQNEAQ (reference sequence). CDR3 length: 11 amino acids. CDR3 region: CASSLPPTQYF.

This chain connects TRBV2 to TRBJ2-5; the D call from TCRdb, TRBD1, cannot be confirmed without DNA. Germline V gives CDR1 SNHLY, CDR2 FYNNEI. The CDR3 totals 13 residues. The CDR3 loop is CASSERGVKTQYF.

The genes are TRBV20-1 and TRBJ2-1; TCRdb gives TRBD1 as the D gene, but with no DNA this cannot be confirmed. CDR3 size: 14 residues. From germline, CDR1 is DFQATT and CDR2 SNEGSKA (reference sequence). CDR3 region: CSASGTSSYNEQFF.

The CDR3: CSARALDEPYTGELFF. The rearrangement joins TRBV20-1 to TRBJ2-2. CDR3 length: 16 residues. Germline V gives CDR1 DFQATT, CDR2 SNEGSKA (reference sequence).

The chain combines TRBV12-3 or TRBV12-4 with TRBJ2-7; TCRdb picks TRBD1, but there is no DNA to check that call. This CDR3 is 18 amino acids long. The CDR3 sequence is CASSLRALRGDRSYEQYF.

The genes are TRBV12-3 or TRBV12-4 and TRBJ2-1. The CDR3 totals 15 residues. The CDR3: CASSLIHGSYNEQFF.

This chain connects TRBV29-1 to TRBJ2-3; checking the TCRdb D call of TRBD1 is not possible without DNA. The CDR3 length is 13 residues. In germline, CDR1 is SQVTM, CDR2 ANQGSEA. The CDR3 sequence is CSVRQGMRDTQYF.

The gene calls are TRBV29-1 and TRBJ2-7; there is no DNA to check the TCRdb D call of TRBD1. Germline loops: CDR1 SQVTM, CDR2 ANQGSEA. The CDR3 is 15 residues long. The CDR3 loop reads CSVEEGAKSSYEQYF.

J is TRBJ2-2 and V is TRBV27. Looked up from germline, CDR1 is MNHEY and CDR2 is SMNVEV (reference sequence). CDR3 size: 13 residues. The CDR3 loop reads CASSRLLDGELFF.

This sequence joins TRBV12-3 or TRBV12-4 and TRBJ2-2; the TCRdb call, TRBD1, lacks DNA for checking. This CDR3 is 16 amino acids long. The CDR3 protein is CASSPRQGATGGELFF.

V usage is TRBV6-1 and J usage is TRBJ2-7. The CDR3 is 15 residues long. Germline V gene sequence: CDR1 MNHNS, CDR2 SASEGT. CDR3 amino acids: CASSEGSSLDYEQYF.

The rearrangement uses TRBV12-3 or TRBV12-4 and TRBJ2-7; the TCRdb call, TRBD1, lacks DNA for checking. This CDR3 has 15 amino acids. CDR3 loop: CASSLDRGIDYEQYF.

The CDR3: CASSLGQEGRNSPLHF. This rearrangement joins TRBV28 to TRBJ1-6; the TCRdb call, TRBD1, lacks DNA for checking. The CDR3 has 16 residues. CDR1 is MDHEN, CDR2 SYDVKM, per germline.

V gene TRBV2 combines with J gene TRBJ1-1; with no DNA, the TCRdb D assignment of TRBD1 cannot be verified. Germline loops: CDR1 SNHLY, CDR2 FYNNEI. This CDR3 has 13 amino acids. CDR3 sequence: CASSAGRNTEAFF.

V gene TRBV20-1 combines with J gene TRBJ2-7; the TCRdb call, TRBD1, lacks DNA for checking. Germline CDR1 is DFQATT and CDR2 is SNEGSKA (reference sequence). The CDR3 covers 15 residues. CDR3 protein: CSAVRGQEDSYEQYF.

This chain joins TRBV15 and TRBJ2-1; there is no DNA to check the TCRdb D call of TRBD2. There are 15 residues in the CDR3. The germline V gene encodes CDR1 LNHNV and CDR2 YYDKDF (reference sequence). CDR3 sequence: CATSPGGVSYNEQFF.